This T cell receptor (beta chain) comes out of a study of blood T cells in healthy people across ages. It was with a sample-barcoded 5' primer and a J-beta primer mix that a second PCR of roughly 6 to 12 cycles was run. From the 5' RACE reads, TCRdb called clonotypes with MiXCR, one entry per CDR3 protein. Of some 800,000 distinct CDR3 sequences in the sample, around 45% were seen once. This clonotype was observed many times. CDR3 length: 13 residues. Per the germline V gene, CDR1 is MNHEY and CDR2 is SMNVEV (reference sequence). The V gene lost 5 bases and the J gene lost 1 base, with 7 bases spanning the gap.

This chain connects TRBV27 to TRBJ2-3, with TRBD2 as a possible D gene (5 bases). This TCR was sampled from a man between 60 and 70 years old in good health. Specimen: blood. CDR3 DNA sequence: TGTGCCAGCAGTAGGACTGGCACAGATACGCAGTATTTT. It translates to CASSRTGTDTQYF.